Described below is a single T cell receptor (beta chain) sequence and its context. The assay was immunoSEQ multiplex PCR, and TCRdb's table has in-frame clones only and misses some. The sample includes 45,000 to 65,000 clones, around four fifths of them seen just once. These data are taken from a study of blood T cell repertoires in COVID-19. Germline CDR1 SQVTM, CDR2 ANQGSEA. Trimming shortened V by 4 bases and J by 5 bases, and 19 bases separated the two germline ends. The CDR3 totals 15 residues. This rearrangement joins TRBV29-1 to TRBJ2-3, with TRBD1 as a possible D gene (6 bases). The sample was peripheral blood. The TCR sequence derives from a man aged 60 to 69 with acute or convalescent COVID-19. CDR3 DNA: TGCAGCGTTGGGGTTTTCGCAGGGGCAGGAGATACGCAGTATTTT. This gives the protein CSVGVFAGAGDTQYF.